This T cell receptor beta chain was retrieved from a study of neurological immune-mediated disorders. The germline V gene encodes CDR1 SGHRS and CDR2 YFSETQ. The germline V and J ends were trimmed by 0 bases and 1 base, with 10 bases remaining between them. This CDR3 is built from 15 residues. This clonotype was seen many times. Template-switch 5'RACE cDNA synthesis added a 10-nucleotide unique molecular identifier. TCRdb re-called the 5' RACE reads through MiXCR, storing one row per CDR3 protein. The table has tens of thousands of distinct CDR3 sequences, around 4% seen once. This receptor was identified in a man in his fifties or sixties with multiple sclerosis. The chain has TRBV5-1 and TRBJ2-5; D not resolved. Sequenced input: PBMCs. The CDR3 protein is CASSLAPATQETQYF. The DNA for the CDR3 is TGCGCCAGCAGCTTGGCCCCAGCTACCCAAGAGACCCAGTACTTC.